Listed here are 28 T cell receptor beta chains from one sample, sequenced in a study of technical replicates of blood from a few donors. The assay was immunoSEQ multiplex PCR, and TCRdb's table has in-frame clones only and misses some. The sample contains about 100,000 clones, approximately 94% of which appear only once. The material sequenced was T cells isolated from PBMCs. The receptor set was obtained from a human donor in good health.

The rearrangement joins TRBV4-1 to TRBJ2-3; 7 positions match TRBD2. Trimming removed 2 bases from V and 1 base from J; junction bases left unmatched: 12. CDR3 length: 18 amino acids. Germline CDR1 is MGHRA and CDR2 is YSYEKL. DNA for the CDR3: TGCGCCAGCAGCCAAACCTCCCCCCCTAGCGGACGCACAGATACGCAGTATTTT. Its translation is CASSQTSPPSGRTDTQYF.

J is TRBJ2-5 and V is TRBV27, with a weak D call TRBD2 (5 bases). CDR3 length: 14 amino acids. Germline V lookup: CDR1 MNHEY, CDR2 SMNVEV (reference sequence). Trimming removed 9 bases at V and 5 bases at J, with 19 bases between. The CDR3 sequence is CASRRLGERETQYF. CDR3 sequence (DNA): TGTGCCAGTAGACGCCTTGGGGAGCGGGAGACCCAGTACTTC.

The V call is TRBV5-1, the J call TRBJ2-7, with D unresolved. The CDR3 runs 15 residues. Germline V gene sequence: CDR1 SGHRS, CDR2 YFSETQ. The germline V and J ends were trimmed by 3 bases and 0 bases, with 13 bases remaining between them. CDR3 coding DNA: TGCGCCAGCAGCTCGCCGATTGGCGGCTCCTACGAGCAGTACTTC. Its protein is CASSSPIGGSYEQYF.

V usage is TRBV28 and J usage is TRBJ1-5; no clear D gene. Trimming left V 1 base short and J 6 bases short, with 10 bases between. Per the germline V gene, CDR1 is MDHEN and CDR2 is SYDVKM. CDR3 length equals 14 residues. DNA for the CDR3: TGTGCCAGCAGTTTATCTAGTAAACGTCAGCCCCAGCATTTT. It is translated as CASSLSSKRQPQHF.

This chain joins TRBV28 and TRBJ2-3; D not resolved. The V end was cut by 9 bases, the J end by 0 bases, with 19 bases between. The germline V gene has CDR1 MDHEN and CDR2 SYDVKM. The CDR3 consists of 16 residues. The CDR3 here is CASSTTPFTSTDTQYF. In DNA form, the CDR3 reads TGTGCCAGTTCCACTACCCCCTTTACTAGCACAGATACGCAGTATTTT. Full variable domain (missing parts from reference TRBV28 and TRBJ2-3): DVKVTQSSRYLVKRTGEKVFLECVQDMDHENMFWYRQDPGLGLRLIYFSYDVKMKEKGDIPEGYSVSREKKERFSLILESASTNQTSMYLCASSTTPFTSTDTQYFGPGTRLTVL.

The genes are TRBV6-4 and TRBJ2-3, with 9 nucleotides matching TRBD2. The length of the CDR3 is 15 residues. V gave up 3 bases and J gave up 7 bases; unmatched junction bases: 8. CDR1 and CDR2 (germline): MRHNA, SNTAGT. The CDR3 nucleotides are TGTGCCAGCAGTGAGCGGGAGGGCCTAACGAATACGCAGTATTTT. Amino acids: CASSEREGLTNTQYF.

The chain employs TRBV14 and TRBJ2-7; D not certain. Germline V CDR1 and CDR2: SGHDN, FVKESK. Deletions cut 2 bases from V and 3 bases from J, with 2 bases between. The CDR3 contains 11 residues. The chain's CDR3 is CASSQLYEQYF. In nucleotides, the CDR3 is TGTGCCAGCAGCCAACTCTACGAGCAGTACTTC.

The rearrangement joins TRBV5-6 to TRBJ2-7; TRBD1 agrees at 7 bases. V shed 4 bases, J shed 3 bases, and the junction held 10 bases outside the gene matches. There are 15 residues in the CDR3. Germline V CDR1 and CDR2: SGHDT, YYEEEE. The CDR3, as DNA: TGTGCCAGCAGCCCGCCCGGGACAGTAAACTACGAGCAGTACTTC. Protein product: CASSPPGTVNYEQYF.

This sequence joins TRBV29-1 and TRBJ2-3; 7 nucleotides agree with TRBD2. This CDR3 spans 13 amino acids. The junction had 1 base not matched to a gene; V was cut back by 4 bases and J by 0 bases. From germline, CDR1 is SQVTM and CDR2 ANQGSEA. The CDR3 region is CSVVGGSTDTQYF. CDR3 DNA sequence: TGCAGCGTTGTGGGGGGGAGCACAGATACGCAGTATTTT.

This clone was picked up a small number of times. The V gene is TRBV2, the J gene TRBJ1-5; the D gene is possibly TRBD1 (6 bases). Trimming took 8 bases from V and 1 from J, leaving 12 bases between them. CDR1 SNHLY and CDR2 FYNNEI come from the germline V gene. This CDR3 has 14 amino acids. CDR3: CASWTAQSNQPQHF. The CDR3 DNA reads as TGTGCCAGCTGGACAGCCCAAAGCAATCAGCCCCAGCATTTT.

The J gene is TRBJ1-2, the V gene TRBV7-9, with D tentatively TRBD1 (6 bases). The CDR3 loop spans 13 amino acids. V lost 5 bases, J lost 4 bases, and 11 bases lay in between. CDR1 is SEHNR, CDR2 FQNEAQ, per germline (reference sequence). CDR3 coding DNA: TGTGCCAGCAGCCCAGGGGTGGTCTATGGCTACACCTTC. It is translated as CASSPGVVYGYTF.

The CDR3 nucleotides are TGTGCCAGCAGCTTAACAGGGGATCAGCCCCAGCATTTT. Translation gives CASSLTGDQPQHF. The chain recombines TRBV11-2 with TRBJ1-5, with TRBD1 identical over 7 bases. V shed 2 bases, J shed 5 bases, and the junction held 0 bases outside the gene matches. This CDR3 contains 13 residues. Germline V gene lookup returns CDR1 SGHAT and CDR2 FQNNGV.

For this clone: A junction boundary mismatches the germline segment, possibly from a read error. This chain links TRBV2 with TRBJ2-2, with D possibly TRBD1 on 7 matching bases. There are 15 residues in the CDR3. The germline V gene encodes CDR1 SNHLY and CDR2 FYNNEI. CDR3 in DNA: TGTGCCAGCAGTACTGACAGGGAGATGGCCGGGGGGCTGTTTTTT. This codes for CASSTDREMAGGLFF.

The V call is TRBV11-2, the J call TRBJ2-7; possible D gene TRBD1, 6 bases. The CDR3 covers 16 residues. V dropped 5 bases and J dropped 8 bases, with 25 bases sitting between them. CDR1 is SGHAT, CDR2 FQNNGV, per germline. The CDR3 DNA reads TGTGCCAGCAGCAAACAGGGAGACGTAGGCGATCAAAAGCAGTACTTC. Translated, it gives CASSKQGDVGDQKQYF.

The V call is TRBV5-1, the J call TRBJ2-5; D perhaps matches TRBD2 (6 bases). Germline V CDR1 and CDR2: SGHRS, YFSETQ. Trimming removed 4 bases from V and 4 bases from J, with 17 bases in between. CDR3 length: 15 residues. CDR3 sequence: CASSPPGSEGETQYF. The CDR3 DNA reads TGCGCCAGCAGCCCCCCGGGATCGGAGGGAGAGACCCAGTACTTC.

The V call is TRBV10-3, the J call TRBJ1-1, with TRBD1 matching over 7 bases. Germline CDR1 is ENHRY and CDR2 is SYGVKD. The length of the CDR3 is 15 residues. Unmatched junction bases numbered 7, after V lost 5 bases and J lost 1 base. This CDR3 reads CAISPRQGPNTEAFF. CDR3 bases: TGTGCCATCAGTCCAAGACAGGGCCCGAACACTGAAGCTTTCTTT.

The V gene is TRBV6-1, the J gene TRBJ2-7; 13 positions match TRBD2. V shed 5 bases and J 5 bases; nucleotides not matched to a gene: 6. There are 15 residues in the CDR3. The V gene's germline CDR1 is MNHNS and CDR2 SASEGT. CDR3 coding DNA: TGTGCCAGCAGTCCTGGACTAGCGGGAGAAAACGAGCAGTACTTC. This gives the protein CASSPGLAGENEQYF.

The chain carries TRBV10-3 and TRBJ2-7, with 12 bases fitting TRBD1. The CDR3 contains 15 residues. Per the germline V gene, CDR1 is ENHRY and CDR2 is SYGVKD. The V gene end was trimmed by 4 bases and the J gene end by 6 bases; junction bases not matched to a gene: 7. In DNA, the CDR3 is TGTGCCATCAGTGCCCCCGGGACAGGGGGCCGCGAGCAGTACTTC. It codes for CAISAPGTGGREQYF.

The rearrangement links TRBV4-1 to TRBJ1-2, with D unresolved. CDR3 length equals 15 residues. Germline lookup yields CDR1 MGHRA and CDR2 YSYEKL. V lost 0 bases to trimming and J lost 5 bases, with 13 bases between them. CDR3 bases: TGCGCCAGCAGCCAAGACGTTGATCGAACTTATGGCTACACCTTC. This translates into CASSQDVDRTYGYTF.

The chain carries TRBV27 and TRBJ2-7; 7 bases are a match to TRBD1. The germline V gene has CDR1 MNHEY and CDR2 SMNVEV (reference sequence). The CDR3 is made up of 15 amino acids. J lost 2 bases, V lost 3 bases, and 7 bases had no gene match. The CDR3 here is CASSFETGETYEQYF. In DNA, the CDR3 is TGTGCCAGCAGTTTTGAAACAGGGGAGACCTACGAGCAGTACTTC.

This chain links TRBV2 with TRBJ2-1; 10 nucleotides line up with TRBD2. With V trimmed by 1 base and J by 11 bases, 5 bases remained unmatched. This CDR3 has 14 residues. The germline V gene encodes CDR1 SNHLY and CDR2 FYNNEI. The DNA of the CDR3 is TGTGCCAGCAGTGAAGGACTAGCGGGCCGTCAGCAGTTCTTC. This sequence encodes CASSEGLAGRQQFF.

The gene calls are TRBV4-2 and TRBJ2-7, with 7 bases aligning to TRBD1. The germline CDR1 and CDR2 sequences are LGHNA and YNFKEQ. This CDR3 is 15 amino acids long. The V segment lost 0 bases and the J segment 3 bases; nucleotides outside the gene matches: 5. CDR3 DNA: TGTGCCAGCAGCCAAGAAGGGGACAGATTCTACGAGCAGTACTTC. Protein product: CASSQEGDRFYEQYF.

This chain joins TRBV11-3 and TRBJ1-6; the D is unclear. CDR3 length equals 12 residues. Trimming removed 4 bases from V and 7 bases from J, with 5 bases in between. Germline loops: CDR1 SGHNT, CDR2 YENEEA. The DNA of the CDR3 is TGTGCCAGCAGCTCCTTCAATTCACCCCTCCACTTT. It specifies CASSSFNSPLHF. Filled out from reference TRBV11-3 and TRBJ1-6, the complete variable domain reads EAGVVQSPRYKIIEKKQPVAFWCNPISGHNTLYWYLQNLGQGPELLIRYENEEAVDDSQLPKDRFSAERLKGVDSTLKIQPAELGDSAVYLCASSSFNSPLHFGNGTRLTVT.

This chain uses TRBV6-1 with TRBJ2-4; D perhaps matches TRBD1 (6 bases). Germline assignment: CDR1 MNHNS and CDR2 SASEGT. The CDR3 is 15 amino acids. V was pared by 2 bases and J by 5 bases, with 13 bases between. This CDR3 is CASSEKSAGENIQYF. CDR3 nucleotide sequence: TGTGCCAGCAGTGAAAAATCGGCAGGGGAAAACATTCAGTACTTC.

This chain links TRBV10-3 with TRBJ2-3, with 9 bases aligning to TRBD2. CDR3 length equals 20 residues. The germline V gene has CDR1 ENHRY and CDR2 SYGVKD. V lost 7 bases, J lost 0 bases, and 20 bases stayed unmatched. Written as DNA, the CDR3 is TGTGCCATCATGCGAAGCGGGAGGTCCTCGTATTTATCTAGCACAGATACGCAGTATTTT. Encoded protein: CAIMRSGRSSYLSSTDTQYF.

This CDR3 reads CARARDRGETQYF. CDR3 coding DNA: TGTGCCAGAGCAAGGGACAGGGGAGAGACCCAGTACTTC. This chain links TRBV2 with TRBJ2-5, with 10 bases identical to TRBD1. The ends lost 9 bases at V and 4 bases at J; junction bases unmatched: 5. Germline CDR1 is SNHLY and CDR2 is FYNNEI. This CDR3 is built from 13 residues.

The chain employs TRBV2 and TRBJ2-6; unclear D gene. Trimming cost V 4 bases and J 0 bases, with 7 bases left between them. The CDR3 covers 15 residues. Germline CDR1 is SNHLY and CDR2 is FYNNEI. CDR3 nucleotide sequence: TGTGCCAGCAGTGTCCGGTTCTCTGGGGCCAACGTCCTGACTTTC. Translated: CASSVRFSGANVLTF.

The chain couples TRBV7-8 to TRBJ2-7; 11 positions agree with TRBD2. J was trimmed by 4 bases and V by 6 bases; bases with no gene match: 8. This CDR3 region has 15 residues. Germline-derived CDR1 and CDR2 are SGHVS and FQNEAQ. The CDR3 spells CASRPTSGTTYEQYF. The CDR3 region has the DNA TGTGCCAGCAGGCCGACTAGCGGGACAACGTACGAGCAGTACTTC.